Below, 28 T cell receptor beta chains from the same sample are listed, as sequenced in a study of T cells in Graves' hyperthyroidism and ophthalmopathy. RNA transcripts gave rise to amplified TCR beta CDR3 regions. With the HTBI primer set, the TCR CDR3 went through a first round of RT-PCR. One entry per CDR3 protein results from TCRdb running MiXCR on the multiplex PCR reads. The sample has 620,000 or so distinct CDR3 sequences; approximately 14% are singletons. The sample consisted of blood. These receptors were collected from a woman aged 50 to 65 with Graves' ophthalmopathy.

There are a few counts of this clonotype. The chain joins TRBV7-9 to TRBJ1-1, with a tentative D call TRBD1 (5 bases). This CDR3 has 15 amino acids. V was clipped by 3 bases and J by 6 bases, with 17 bases between them. CDR1 SEHNR and CDR2 FQNEAQ come from the germline V gene (reference sequence). CDR3 residues: CASSFAGSRSSEAFF. DNA for the CDR3: TGTGCCAGCAGCTTTGCAGGGTCACGATCGTCTGAAGCTTTCTTT. Full variable domain (missing parts from reference TRBV7-9 and TRBJ1-1): DTGVSQNPRHKITKRGQNVTFRCDPISEHNRLYWYRQTLGQGPEFLTYFQNEAQLEKSRLLSDRFSAERPKGSFSTLEIQRTEQGDSAMYLCASSFAGSRSSEAFFGQGTRLTVV.

Many counts were recorded for this clonotype. The chain employs TRBV12-3 or TRBV12-4 and TRBJ1-1; a weak D match, TRBD1 (6 bases). CDR3 length equals 13 residues. Trimming removed 6 bases from V and 7 bases from J, with 15 bases in between. For the CDR3, the DNA is TGTGCCAGCAGCATCAGGGGCGGGAGTGAAGCTTTCTTT. This codes for CASSIRGGSEAFF.

This chain connects TRBV18 to TRBJ1-4, with 7 bases aligning to TRBD1. The CDR3 runs to 16 residues. From germline, CDR1 is KGHSH and CDR2 LQKENI. J gave up 1 base and V 5 bases, and 7 bases lay outside the gene matches. The CDR3 DNA follows: TGTGCCAGCTCAGCCGCCAGGACAGGAACTAATGAAAAACTGTTTTTT. Translated, it gives CASSAARTGTNEKLFF. Complete variable domain (other parts from reference TRBV18 and TRBJ1-4): NAGVMQNPRHLVRRRGQEARLRCSPMKGHSHVYWYRQLPEEGLKFMVYLQKENIIDESGMPKERFSAEFPKEGPSILRIQQVVRGDSAAYFCASSAARTGTNEKLFFGSGTQLSVL.

This clonotype appeared a few times. The CDR3 protein is CSARVPGLVENEQFF. The CDR3 DNA follows: TGCAGTGCTAGGGTGCCGGGACTAGTCGAAAATGAGCAGTTCTTC. V is TRBV20-1 and J is TRBJ2-1, with 8 bases fitting TRBD2. There are 15 residues in the CDR3. V was pared by 3 bases and J by 7 bases, with 11 bases of the junction left unmatched. Germline CDR1 DFQATT, CDR2 SNEGSKA (reference sequence).

This chain joins TRBV7-2 and TRBJ2-3, with D unresolved. The CDR3 is 14 amino acids. Trimming took off 2 bases at V and 6 bases at J, with 12 bases between the two ends. In germline, CDR1 is SGHTA, CDR2 FQGNSA. CDR3 bases: TGTGCCAGCAGCTTACACCCTTACACGGATACGCAGTATTTT. This gives the protein CASSLHPYTDTQYF. Combining the CDR3 with reference TRBV7-2 and TRBJ2-3 gives the whole variable domain GAGVSQSPSNKVTEKGKDVELRCDPISGHTALYWYRQSLGQGLEFLIYFQGNSAPDKSGLPSDRFSAERTGGSVSTLTIQRTQQEDSAVYLCASSLHPYTDTQYFGPGTRLTVL.

The V and J genes are TRBV28 and TRBJ1-5, with TRBD1 identical over 7 bases. The length of the CDR3 is 15 residues. Germline V gene data show CDR1 as MDHEN and CDR2 as SYDVKM. V trimming: 6 bases; J trimming: 2 bases; junction bases outside the gene matches: 7. The CDR3 loop is CASSRDSWGNQPQHF. The CDR3 nucleotides are TGTGCCAGCAGCCGGGACAGTTGGGGCAATCAGCCCCAGCATTTT.

This clonotype was seen a handful of times. The conserved phenylalanine or tryptophan is not found at the CDR3 terminus, so this likely reflects a read error. The chain recombines TRBV6-2 or TRBV6-3 with TRBJ2-2, with TRBD2 matching 7 bases. The germline CDR1 and CDR2 sequences are MNHEY and SVGEGT. With 11 bases clipped from V and 2 bases from J, the junction kept 2 bases outside the gene matches. CDR3 length: 12 residues. CDR3: CAASGNTGELFS. The CDR3 DNA reads as TGTGCCGCTAGCGGAAACACCGGGGAGCTGTTTTCT.

V usage is TRBV15 and J usage is TRBJ2-1; D is undetermined. The V gene's germline CDR1 is LNHNV and CDR2 YYDKDF (reference sequence). V lost 0 bases, J lost 7 bases, and 10 bases lay in between. The CDR3 has 14 residues. CDR3 sequence: CATSRDPLGNEQFF. Written as DNA, the CDR3 is TGTGCCACCAGCAGAGATCCGTTAGGGAATGAGCAGTTCTTC. Full variable domain (rest looked up from reference TRBV15 and TRBJ2-1): DAMVIQNPRYQVTQFGKPVTLSCSQTLNHNVMYWYQQKSSQAPKLLFHYYDKDFNNEADTPDNFQSRRPNTSFCFLDIRSPGLGDTAMYLCATSRDPLGNEQFFGPGTRLTVL.

This clonotype appeared a few times. The chain links TRBV24-1 to TRBJ2-1; D might be TRBD1 (5 bases). The V gene lost 4 bases and the J gene lost 2 bases, with 11 bases spanning the gap. There are 15 residues in the CDR3. Germline values: CDR1 KGHDR, CDR2 SFDVKD. For the CDR3, the DNA is TGTGCCACCAGTGACACAGGTCCCACCTACAATGAGCAGTTCTTC. Translation: CATSDTGPTYNEQFF.

Many counts were recorded for this clonotype. The chain is built from TRBV18 and TRBJ2-7; TRBD2 agrees at 13 bases. Germline CDR1 KGHSH, CDR2 LQKENI. CDR3 size: 16 residues. Unmatched junction bases numbered 7, after V lost 4 bases and J lost 4 bases. The CDR3 is CASSQRGLAGRYEQYF. The CDR3 DNA reads TGTGCCAGCTCACAACGGGGACTAGCGGGAAGGTACGAGCAGTACTTC.

This clonotype appeared many times. The chain uses TRBV30 and TRBJ2-1; 7 nucleotides match TRBD1. Germline assignment: CDR1 GTSNPN and CDR2 SVGIG (reference sequence). Trimming cost V 1 base and J 5 bases; bases outside gene matches: 2. The CDR3 is 13 residues long. The CDR3 region is CAWSAGQNNEQFF. The CDR3 region has the DNA TGTGCCTGGAGTGCGGGACAGAACAATGAGCAGTTCTTC.

This clonotype was counted at least ten times. J is TRBJ1-1 and V is TRBV7-2; D not resolved. Trimming removed 1 base at V and 8 bases at J, with 8 bases between. CDR1 and CDR2 from the germline V gene are SGHTA and FQGNSA. The CDR3 is 12 residues long. This chain's CDR3 is CASSLGALEAFF. CDR3 bases: TGTGCCAGCAGCTTAGGTGCACTAGAAGCTTTCTTT.

This clonotype was seen many times. This chain uses TRBV18 with TRBJ1-1; possible D gene TRBD1, 5 bases. The V end lost 3 bases, the J end lost 1 base, and 12 bases lay between the germline ends. CDR3 size: 15 residues. The germline V gene encodes CDR1 KGHSH and CDR2 LQKENI. In DNA, the CDR3 is TGTGCCAGCTCACCCCCGCCGGGACCGAACACTGAAGCTTTCTTT. This translates into CASSPPPGPNTEAFF.

This clonotype was counted many times. This chain uses TRBV24-1 with TRBJ1-2; 8 bases are a match to TRBD1. Trimming took 3 bases from V and 11 from J; bases not matched to a gene: 10. Germline assignment: CDR1 KGHDR and CDR2 SFDVKD. The CDR3 is 14 amino acids. The CDR3 DNA sequence: TGTGCCACCAGTGATCGCCAACCCGACAGGGGATACACCTTC. Translation gives CATSDRQPDRGYTF.

The chain has TRBV4-3 and TRBJ1-6; perhaps TRBD1 as D (6 bases). With 0 bases removed from V and 7 bases from J, the gap between germline ends came to 13 bases. The CDR3 totals 16 residues. Germline CDR1 is LGHNA and CDR2 is YSLEER. CDR3: CASSQDRGTQNSPLHF. As DNA, the CDR3 is TGCGCCAGCAGCCAAGACAGGGGAACCCAAAATTCACCCCTCCACTTT.

This clonotype was recorded at least ten times. The chain has TRBV24-1 and TRBJ2-3; unclear D gene. The CDR3 runs to 14 residues. V lost 5 bases, J lost 4 bases, and 12 bases lay in between. Germline CDR1 reads KGHDR; CDR2 reads SFDVKD. CDR3 region: CATSALFTADTQYF. CDR3 coding DNA: TGTGCCACCAGTGCCCTTTTCACCGCAGATACGCAGTATTTT.

This clonotype was observed at least ten times. This chain links TRBV27 with TRBJ2-7; 10 nucleotides line up with TRBD2. Trimming removed 5 bases from V and 0 bases from J; junction bases left unmatched: 7. The CDR3 is 16 residues long. CDR1 is MNHEY, CDR2 SMNVEV, per germline (reference sequence). Here the CDR3 DNA reads TGTGCCAGCAGTCCCCTAGCGGGAGCCACCTCCTACGAGCAGTACTTC. It encodes CASSPLAGATSYEQYF.

The chain has TRBV19 and TRBJ2-2; D is unclear. Germline V lookup: CDR1 LNHDA, CDR2 SQIVND (reference sequence). The CDR3 sequence is 10 residues long. The ends were cut back, 9 bases at V and 6 bases at J, with 5 bases in the middle. CDR3 bases: TGTGCCAGCCTAGCCGGGGAGCTGTTTTTT. Translation: CASLAGELFF.

This clonotype was found a few times. Germline is not matched at one junction end, which may reflect a read error. V gene TRBV7-9 combines with J gene TRBJ2-1, with 9 nucleotides matching TRBD2. Germline-derived CDR1 and CDR2 are SEHNR and FQNEAQ (reference sequence). The CDR3 totals 17 residues. The CDR3 nucleotides are TGTGCCAGCAGCGTAGCGAATAGCGGGGGAGGGTACAATGAGCAGTTCTTC. It specifies CASSVANSGGGYNEQFF.

This clonotype was counted many times. The DNA of the CDR3 is TGTGCCAGCAGTGAAGAGGGGCATGGCTACACCTTC. Its protein product is CASSEEGHGYTF. The rearrangement links TRBV2 to TRBJ1-2, with D perhaps TRBD1 (5 bases). The CDR3 sequence is 12 residues long. The germline V and J ends were trimmed by 1 base and 6 bases, with 6 bases remaining between them. Per germline, CDR1 SNHLY and CDR2 FYNNEI.

The chain is built from TRBV20-1 and TRBJ1-1, with D maybe TRBD1 (6 bases). The CDR3 has 13 amino acids. From germline, CDR1 is DFQATT and CDR2 SNEGSKA (reference sequence). Trimming removed 2 bases at V and 3 bases at J, with 10 bases between. In DNA form, the CDR3 reads TGCAGTGCTAGAAGTCAGGGGTACACTGAAGCTTTCTTT. The encoded protein is CSARSQGYTEAFF.

Ten or more counts support this clonotype. The genes are TRBV6-2 or TRBV6-3 and TRBJ1-5, with TRBD1 matching 9 bases. CDR3 size: 17 residues. Germline CDR1 is MNHEY and CDR2 is SVGEGT. The ends lost 6 bases at V and 4 bases at J; junction bases unmatched: 13. The CDR3 here is CASRPFSGQGQNQPQHF. CDR3 bases: TGTGCCAGCAGACCATTTTCGGGACAGGGCCAAAATCAGCCCCAGCATTTT.

This clonotype was observed many times. This chain joins TRBV7-2 and TRBJ2-3; D is undetermined. The CDR3 sequence is 14 residues long. V lost 10 bases and J lost 2, with 16 bases in between. Per the germline V gene, CDR1 is SGHTA and CDR2 is FQGNSA. The CDR3 protein is CATSRIGSTDTQYF. For the CDR3, the DNA is TGTGCCACCTCCCGGATAGGTTCCACAGATACGCAGTATTTT. Complete variable domain (other parts from reference TRBV7-2 and TRBJ2-3): GAGVSQSPSNKVTEKGKDVELRCDPISGHTALYWYRQSLGQGLEFLIYFQGNSAPDKSGLPSDRFSAERTGGSVSTLTIQRTQQEDSAVYLCATSRIGSTDTQYFGPGTRLTVL.

This clonotype was detected many times. This chain links TRBV28 with TRBJ2-7, with unresolved D. V lost 5 bases and J 9 bases, leaving 23 bases between the germline ends. Germline V gene data show CDR1 as MDHEN and CDR2 as SYDVKM. The CDR3 loop spans 15 amino acids. The CDR3 nucleotides are TGTGCCAGCAGTATATACTCCGATCGGAGTATTCTGCAGTACTTC. Translation: CASSIYSDRSILQYF.

This clonotype has just a few counts. The genes are TRBV19 and TRBJ2-3, with TRBD2 as a possible D gene (7 bases). Germline V gives CDR1 LNHDA, CDR2 SQIVND (reference sequence). V was cut by 6 bases and J by 0 bases, with 19 bases left in between. The length of the CDR3 is 17 residues. CDR3 protein: CASRYNGGTTSTDTQYF. The CDR3 DNA reads TGTGCCAGTAGATACAACGGGGGGACAACAAGCACAGATACGCAGTATTTT.

The chain has TRBV19 and TRBJ2-1, with TRBD2 matching 7 bases. This CDR3 is built from 15 residues. The V gene's germline CDR1 is LNHDA and CDR2 SQIVND (reference sequence). The junction had 5 bases not matched to a gene; V was cut back by 2 bases and J by 4 bases. In nucleotides, the CDR3 is TGTGCCAGTAGTATATCTTTGGGGGGGTACAATGAGCAGTTCTTC. Protein product: CASSISLGGYNEQFF. Complete variable domain (other parts from reference TRBV19 and TRBJ2-1): DGGITQSPKYLFRKEGQNVTLSCEQNLNHDAMYWYRQDPGQGLRLIYYSQIVNDFQKGDIAEGYSVSREKKESFPLTVTSAQKNPTAFYLCASSISLGGYNEQFFGPGTRLTVL.

Notes on this clonotype: A much larger clone is a single base away; this may be a read error. The chain recombines TRBV7-2 with TRBJ2-2; D unresolved. The CDR3 length is 14 residues. CDR1 is SGHTA, CDR2 FQGNSA, per germline. Trimming pared 8 bases from V and 3 bases from J, leaving 13 bases between. CDR3 nucleotides: TGTGCCAGCTCGGCGAGAGGATACACCGGGGAGCTGTTTTTT. Its protein is CASSARGYTGELFF.

The genes are TRBV7-3 and TRBJ2-1, with 9 positions matching TRBD1. The V gene end was trimmed by 5 bases and the J gene end by 2 bases; junction bases not matched to a gene: 10. CDR3 length equals 17 residues. Germline V lookup: CDR1 SGHTA, CDR2 FQGTGA. In DNA form, the CDR3 reads TGTGCCAGCAGCCCGTACGGGACAGGGACCACCTACAATGAGCAGTTCTTC. Translating it yields CASSPYGTGTTYNEQFF.